This is a list of T cell receptor beta chains from one sample in a study of low-dose radiotherapy and immunotherapy resistance in tumors. One entry per CDR3 protein, called by TCRdb with MiXCR from the reads. The sample lists approximately 84,000 distinct CDR3 sequences; roughly a sixth were seen once. Sequencing was performed on PBMCs, taken before treatment. The receptors stem from a male donor with prostate cancer. CDR3s leave out the opening cysteine and the closing phenylalanine or tryptophan. Fields, in order: V gene, CDR3 protein.

TRBV6-4 | ASSESSGGSTDTQY
TRBV3-1 | ASSQDSGTGYGYT
TRBV19 | ASSTSWGYNEQF
TRBV19 | ASVGGHWTDTQY
TRBV12-3/TRBV12-4 | ASSLSIGTDTQY
TRBV9 | ASSVGAGRTDTQY
TRBV14 | ASSRWTGGYGYT
TRBV7-8 | ASSLPPGNTIY
TRBV11-1 | ASSFYRESNQPQH
TRBV2 | ASSVSGGATQTQY
TRBV28 | ASSLSLNEQF
TRBV7-9 | ASSLGGRTYNEQF
TRBV5-1 | ASREGFGTEAF
TRBV7-9 | ASSLEGGTPGTGELF
TRBV9 | ASSVGERYNEQF
TRBV10-3 | ASQLSAGVPTDTQY
TRBV7-2 | ASSPGSVTQETQY
TRBV20-1 | SAPTGPETQY
TRBV2 | ASSDQGAEQY
TRBV7-8 | ASSLIAGALRGEQY
TRBV5-1 | ASSLATGLAGWENIQY
TRBV30 | AWKESNTIY
TRBV10-3 | ATTSGGAGTQY
TRBV29-1 | SVEAGARNTEAF
TRBV5-1 | ASSLSLEGRTEAF
TRBV9 | ASSLFGGDNEQF
TRBV11-2 | ASSPWGAGSPPSGANVLT
TRBV24-1 | ATSDHRSSETQY
TRBV20-1 | SARSDSSYEQY
TRBV13 | ASSLGLAGGVYEQY
TRBV12-3/TRBV12-4 | ASRENRVGGNTIY
TRBV12-3/TRBV12-4 | ASSPQGITGANVLT
TRBV12-3/TRBV12-4 | ASSLGGGGTDTQY
TRBV6-1 | ASSSSRANTEAF
TRBV4-1 | ASSQEVGSGNEQF
TRBV10-3 | AISPTSGGAEQF
TRBV27 | ASSWGGGLVYEQY
TRBV12-3/TRBV12-4 | ASSSTGGSGNTIY
TRBV5-1 | ASSLEEGSSYNEQF